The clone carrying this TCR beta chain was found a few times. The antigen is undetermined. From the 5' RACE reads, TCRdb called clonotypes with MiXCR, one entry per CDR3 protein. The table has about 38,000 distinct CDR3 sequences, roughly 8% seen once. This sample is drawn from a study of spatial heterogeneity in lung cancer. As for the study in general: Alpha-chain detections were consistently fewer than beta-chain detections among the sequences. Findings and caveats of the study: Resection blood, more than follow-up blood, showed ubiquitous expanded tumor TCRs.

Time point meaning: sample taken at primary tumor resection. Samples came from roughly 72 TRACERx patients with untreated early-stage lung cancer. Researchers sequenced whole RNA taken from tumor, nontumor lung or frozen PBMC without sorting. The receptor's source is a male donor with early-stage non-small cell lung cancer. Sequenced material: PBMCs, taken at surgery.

Here the CDR3 DNA reads TGTGCCAGCAGATGGGACAGGGCCTCCTACGAGCAGTACTTC. Translation: CASRWDRASYEQYF. The genes are TRBV6-6 and TRBJ2-7, with 9 bases identical to TRBD1. Trimming took 6 bases from V and 0 from J; bases not matched to a gene: 3. Germline V lookup: CDR1 MNHNY, CDR2 SVGAGI (reference sequence). This CDR3 contains 14 residues.